What follows describes a single TCR beta chain. This CDR3 is built from 16 residues. Germline V gives CDR1 LGHDT, CDR2 YNNKEL (reference sequence). The junction had 9 bases not matched to a gene; V was cut back by 9 bases and J by 0 bases. Authors' analysis steps: Reference gene primers were amplified, and this amplification served to estimate nucleated cell counts. Measured with immunoSEQ multiplex PCR; TCRdb has only the in-frame clones, and not every one. For V, J and clone size, that table is used; D and trimming come from the DNA. The sample yields approximately 160,000 clones, over 60% seen once. The sample comes from a study of blood T cell repertoires in COVID-19. For the study at large: Donors in the United States, Italy and Spain gave samples during acute or convalescent COVID-19. In each case, the material was cDNA or gDNA derived from T cells, B-cell-depleted T cells, or PBMCs.

Material: peripheral blood. This chain joins TRBV3-1 (or the pseudogene TRBV3-2) and TRBJ1-3; 9 bases line up with TRBD1. This receptor was identified in a man aged 60 to 69 with acute or convalescent COVID-19. For the CDR3, the DNA is TGTGCCAGGGTCTCCGGGACAGGGACCTCTGGAAACACCATATATTTT. As protein: CARVSGTGTSGNTIYF.